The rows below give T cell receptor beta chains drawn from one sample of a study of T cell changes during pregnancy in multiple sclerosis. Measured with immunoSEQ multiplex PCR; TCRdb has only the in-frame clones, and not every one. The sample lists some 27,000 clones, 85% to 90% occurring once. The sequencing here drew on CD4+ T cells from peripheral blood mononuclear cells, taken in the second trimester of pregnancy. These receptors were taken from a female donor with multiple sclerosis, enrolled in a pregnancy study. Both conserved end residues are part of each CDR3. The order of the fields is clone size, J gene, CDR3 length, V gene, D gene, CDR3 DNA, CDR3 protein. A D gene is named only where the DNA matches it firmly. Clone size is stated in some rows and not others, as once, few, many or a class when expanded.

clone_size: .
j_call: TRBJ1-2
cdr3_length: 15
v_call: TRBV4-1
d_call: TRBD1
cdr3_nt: TGCGCCAGCAGCCATCCGGGACAGGGGAGATATGGCTACACCTTC
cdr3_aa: CASSHPGQGRYGYTF

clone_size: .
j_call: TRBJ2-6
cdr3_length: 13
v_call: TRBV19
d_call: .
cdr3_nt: TGTGCCAGTAGCCTCTCTGGGGCCAACGTCCTGACTTTC
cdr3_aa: CASSLSGANVLTF

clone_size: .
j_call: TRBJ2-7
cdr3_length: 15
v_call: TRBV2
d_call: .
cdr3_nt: TGTGCCAGCAGCGCCGGGACTTTCCACTCCTACGAGCAGTACTTC
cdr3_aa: CASSAGTFHSYEQYF

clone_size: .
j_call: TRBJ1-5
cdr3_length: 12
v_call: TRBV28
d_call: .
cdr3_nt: TGTGCCAGCAGTGCCCCAGATCAGCCCCAGCATTTT
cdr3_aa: CASSAPDQPQHF

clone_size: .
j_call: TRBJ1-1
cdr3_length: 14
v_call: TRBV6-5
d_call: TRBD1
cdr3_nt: TGTGCCAGCTTGACCGGGACAGGGACTGCCGAAGCTTTCTTT
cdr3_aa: CASLTGTGTAEAFF

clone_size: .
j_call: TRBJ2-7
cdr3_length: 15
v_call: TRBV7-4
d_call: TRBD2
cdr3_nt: TGTGCCAGCAGCCCCTGGGGGGGGGTCTCCCACGAGCAGTACTTC
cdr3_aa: CASSPWGGVSHEQYF

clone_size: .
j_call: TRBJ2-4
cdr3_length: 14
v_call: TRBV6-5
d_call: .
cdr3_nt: TGTGCCAGCAGCCCTGGACAGCTAAAAAACATTCAGTACTTC
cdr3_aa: CASSPGQLKNIQYF

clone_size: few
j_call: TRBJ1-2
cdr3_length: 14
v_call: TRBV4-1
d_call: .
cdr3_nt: TGCGCCAGCAGCCAAGAGGAGACCCTCTATGGCTACACCTTC
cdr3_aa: CASSQEETLYGYTF

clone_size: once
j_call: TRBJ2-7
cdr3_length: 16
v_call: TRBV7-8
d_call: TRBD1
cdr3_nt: TGTGCCAGCAGCTTAGTGTCAACAGGGGCATCTTCCGAGCAGTACTTC
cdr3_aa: CASSLVSTGASSEQYF

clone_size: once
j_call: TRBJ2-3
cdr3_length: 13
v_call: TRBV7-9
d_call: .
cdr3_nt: TGTGCCAGCCGGGAAGTTAGCACAGATACGCAGTATTTT
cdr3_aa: CASREVSTDTQYF

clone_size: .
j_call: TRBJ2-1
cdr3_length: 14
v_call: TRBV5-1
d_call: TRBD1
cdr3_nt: TGCGCCAGCAGGGTGACAGGGTCCTACAATGAGCAGTTCTTC
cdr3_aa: CASRVTGSYNEQFF

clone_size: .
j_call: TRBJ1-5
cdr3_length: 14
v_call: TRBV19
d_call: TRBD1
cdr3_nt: TGTGCCAGTAGTCCGGGGACAGGGGAAAAGCCCCAGCATTTT
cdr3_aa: CASSPGTGEKPQHF

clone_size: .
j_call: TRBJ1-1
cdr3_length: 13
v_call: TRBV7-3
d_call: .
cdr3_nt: TGTGCCAGCAGCTTATCAGGGTATCAAGGAGCTTTCTTT
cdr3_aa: CASSLSGYQGAFF

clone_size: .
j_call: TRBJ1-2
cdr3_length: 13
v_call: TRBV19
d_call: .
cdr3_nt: TGTGCCAGTACCGGGGTCTTTTTAGGTGGCTACACCTTC
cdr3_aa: CASTGVFLGGYTF

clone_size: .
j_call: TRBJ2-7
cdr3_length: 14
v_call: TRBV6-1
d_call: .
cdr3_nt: TGTGCCAGCGGGGAGGGGGTGACGGGCTACGAGCAGTACTTC
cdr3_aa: CASGEGVTGYEQYF

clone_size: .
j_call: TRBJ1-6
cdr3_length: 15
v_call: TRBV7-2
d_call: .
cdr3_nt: TGTGCCAGCACCGACTCGGCTAGGGGCGGCTCACCCCTCCACTTT
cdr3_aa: CASTDSARGGSPLHF

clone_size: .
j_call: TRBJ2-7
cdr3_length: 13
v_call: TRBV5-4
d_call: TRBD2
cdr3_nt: TGTGCCAGCAGCCCCAGTCGGGGGGGCCAGCAGTACTTC
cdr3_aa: CASSPSRGGQQYF

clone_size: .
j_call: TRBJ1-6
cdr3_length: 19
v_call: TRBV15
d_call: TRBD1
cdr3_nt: TGTGCCACCAGCAGAGCCCCGGGGCAGGGGACAGCCTATAATTCACCCCTCCACTTT
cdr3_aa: CATSRAPGQGTAYNSPLHF

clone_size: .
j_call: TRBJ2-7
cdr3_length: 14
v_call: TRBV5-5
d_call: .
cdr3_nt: TGTGCCAGCAGCCTGGTCGAGGAATCCTACGAGCAGTACTTC
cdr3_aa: CASSLVEESYEQYF

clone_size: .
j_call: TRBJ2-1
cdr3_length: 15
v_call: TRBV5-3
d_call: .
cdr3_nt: TGTGCCAGAAGCTTATGGCAGGGGGGTTTGAATGAGCAGTTCTTC
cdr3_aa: CARSLWQGGLNEQFF

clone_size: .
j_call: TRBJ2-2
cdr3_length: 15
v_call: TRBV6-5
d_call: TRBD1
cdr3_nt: TGTGCCAGCAGCCGGACAGGGAGGAATACCGGGGAGCTGTTTTTT
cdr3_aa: CASSRTGRNTGELFF

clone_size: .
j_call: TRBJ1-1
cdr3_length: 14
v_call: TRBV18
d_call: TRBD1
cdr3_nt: TGTGCCAGCTCACCAGACAGGGGGCAACGGTCAGCTTTCTTT
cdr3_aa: CASSPDRGQRSAFF

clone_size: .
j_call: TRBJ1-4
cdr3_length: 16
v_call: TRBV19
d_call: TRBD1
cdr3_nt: TGTGCCAGTAGTGGGGGACAGGGGGCGCCTAATGAAAAACTGTTTTTT
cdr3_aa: CASSGGQGAPNEKLFF

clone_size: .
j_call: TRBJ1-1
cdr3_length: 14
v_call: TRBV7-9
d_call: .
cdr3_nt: TGTGCCAGCAGCTTCGGCAGGGCATCTTCTGAAGCTTTCTTT
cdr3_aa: CASSFGRASSEAFF

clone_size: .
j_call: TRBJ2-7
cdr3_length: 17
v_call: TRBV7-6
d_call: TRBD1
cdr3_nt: TGTGCCAGCAGCCACTGGACAGGTACAGTCCACGGCTACGAGCAGTACTTC
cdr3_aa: CASSHWTGTVHGYEQYF

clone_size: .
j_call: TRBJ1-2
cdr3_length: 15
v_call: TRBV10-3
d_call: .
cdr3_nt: TGTGCCATCAGCTTCCTTTCAGGGGTGGGCTATGGCTACACCTTC
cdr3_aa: CAISFLSGVGYGYTF

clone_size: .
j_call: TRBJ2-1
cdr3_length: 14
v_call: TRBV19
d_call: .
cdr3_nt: TGTGCCAGTAGTAGGGGGGGGCTGAACAATGAGCAGTTCTTC
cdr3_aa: CASSRGGLNNEQFF

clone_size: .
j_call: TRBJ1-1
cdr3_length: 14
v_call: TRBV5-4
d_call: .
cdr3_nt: TGTGCCAGCAGCTTGAAGGGGCAAGATACTGAAGCTTTCTTT
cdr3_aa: CASSLKGQDTEAFF

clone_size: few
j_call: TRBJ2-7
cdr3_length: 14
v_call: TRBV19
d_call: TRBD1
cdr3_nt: TGTGCCAGTAGCACGACAGGGGGCTTCTACGAGCAGTACTTC
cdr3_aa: CASSTTGGFYEQYF

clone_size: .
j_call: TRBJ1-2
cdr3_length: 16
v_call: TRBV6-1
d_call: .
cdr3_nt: TGTGCCAGCAGTGTTCTTACCCGAGGACATCTCAAGGGGTACACCTTC
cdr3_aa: CASSVLTRGHLKGYTF

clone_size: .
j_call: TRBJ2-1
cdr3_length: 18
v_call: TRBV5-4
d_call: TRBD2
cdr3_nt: TGTGCCAGCAGCTACACGGGACTAGCGGGGGGGCCTTACAATGAGCAGTTCTTC
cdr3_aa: CASSYTGLAGGPYNEQFF

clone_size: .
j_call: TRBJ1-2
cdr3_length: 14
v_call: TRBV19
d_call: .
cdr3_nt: TGTGCCAGTAGTCCCCGCGGGGGTGTAGGGGGCTACACCTTC
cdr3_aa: CASSPRGGVGGYTF

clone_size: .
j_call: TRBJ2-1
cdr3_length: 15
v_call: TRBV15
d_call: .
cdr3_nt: TGTGCCACCAGCAGTGCTCGTGCCAGGTACAATGAGCAGTTCTTC
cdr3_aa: CATSSARARYNEQFF

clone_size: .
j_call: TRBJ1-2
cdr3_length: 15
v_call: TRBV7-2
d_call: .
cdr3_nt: TGTGCCAGCAGCCTAAGGACTCGTTCTAACTATGGCTACACCTTC
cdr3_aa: CASSLRTRSNYGYTF

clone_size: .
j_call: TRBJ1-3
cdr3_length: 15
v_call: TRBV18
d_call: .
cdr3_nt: TGTGCCAGCTCCCAATCACAGGGCTCTGGAAACACCATATATTTT
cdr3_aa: CASSQSQGSGNTIYF

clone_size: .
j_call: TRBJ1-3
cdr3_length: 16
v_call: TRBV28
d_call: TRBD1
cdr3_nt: TGTGCCAGCAGTGAAGGAGGGACAGGGGCTGGAAACACCATATATTTT
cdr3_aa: CASSEGGTGAGNTIYF

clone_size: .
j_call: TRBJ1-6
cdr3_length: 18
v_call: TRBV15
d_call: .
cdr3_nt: TGTGCCACCAGCCCGCGGACTCCCGGAAGATCCTATAATTCACCCCTCCACTTT
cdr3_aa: CATSPRTPGRSYNSPLHF

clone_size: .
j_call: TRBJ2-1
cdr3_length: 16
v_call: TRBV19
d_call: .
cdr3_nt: TGTGCCAGTAGTAGGAGGGGTGGGAGCTCCTACAATGAGCAGTTCTTC
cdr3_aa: CASSRRGGSSYNEQFF

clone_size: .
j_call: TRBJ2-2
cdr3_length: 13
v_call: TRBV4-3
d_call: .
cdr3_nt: TGCGCCAGCCGTAGACAGAACACCGGGGAGCTGTTTTTT
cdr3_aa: CASRRQNTGELFF

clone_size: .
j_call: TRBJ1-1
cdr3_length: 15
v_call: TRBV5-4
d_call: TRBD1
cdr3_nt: TGTGCCAGCAGTTCAACGGGACAGGGGAACACTGAAGCTTTCTTT
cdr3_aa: CASSSTGQGNTEAFF

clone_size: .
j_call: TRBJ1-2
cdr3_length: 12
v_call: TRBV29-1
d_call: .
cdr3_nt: TGCAGCGTTGGCAGGGGAGCCTATGGCTACACCTTC
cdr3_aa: CSVGRGAYGYTF

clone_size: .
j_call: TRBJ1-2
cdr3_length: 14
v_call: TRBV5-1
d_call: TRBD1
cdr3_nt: TGCGCCAGCAGCGGACAGGGGCTAGGCTATGGCTACACCTTC
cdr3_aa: CASSGQGLGYGYTF